This TCR beta chain was captured by sequencing in a study of blood T cell repertoires in COVID-19. Only in-frame clones appear in the TCRdb table, and some are missing; sequencing was by immunoSEQ multiplex PCR. Seen here are almost 35,000 clones, 80% observed once, and the top ten hold roughly a third. In its sample, this clone was seen once. The CDR3 consists of 14 residues. The V end lost 3 bases, the J end lost 5 bases, and 16 bases lay between the germline ends. In germline, CDR1 is DFQATT, CDR2 SNEGSKA (reference sequence). This sequence was found in an elderly man with acute or convalescent COVID-19. The genes are TRBV20-1 and TRBJ2-5; D gene unclear. Sequenced material: peripheral blood. This CDR3 reads CSASNSPAEETQYF. CDR3 nucleotides: TGCAGTGCTAGTAATAGCCCCGCAGAGGAGACCCAGTACTTC.